These 31 T cell receptor beta chains were sequenced from one sample in a study of T cell responses to AZD1222 COVID-19 vaccine. The assay was immunoSEQ multiplex PCR, and TCRdb's table has in-frame clones only and misses some. This sample carries 95,000 to 150,000 clones, about nine tenths of them seen once, and the ten largest clones take under 6.5%. Sequences were derived from peripheral blood, sampled on day 0 of AZD1222 vaccination. Source of these receptors: an adult in good health.

The chain links TRBV7-9 to TRBJ2-5; D remains ambiguous. V was cut by 3 bases and J by 1 base, with 6 bases left in between. Germline CDR1 and CDR2: SEHNR and FQNEAQ (reference sequence). This CDR3 has 13 residues. CDR3: CASSFQAQETQYF. The CDR3 bases are TGTGCCAGCAGCTTTCAGGCCCAAGAGACCCAGTACTTC.

This clone was found once. This chain joins TRBV4-2 and TRBJ1-5; perhaps TRBD1 as D (6 bases). CDR3 length equals 15 residues. CDR1 is LGHNA, CDR2 YNFKEQ, per germline. The germline V and J ends were trimmed by 1 base and 3 bases, with 10 bases remaining between them. The CDR3 here is CASSQGAGDNQPQHF. The CDR3 DNA sequence: TGTGCCAGCAGCCAAGGCGCAGGGGACAATCAGCCCCAGCATTTT.

The rearrangement joins TRBV10-3 to TRBJ1-1; the D is unclear. Looked up from germline, CDR1 is ENHRY and CDR2 is SYGVKD. Trimming shortened V by 2 bases and J by 11 bases, and 18 bases separated the two germline ends. The CDR3 sequence is 14 residues long. The CDR3 DNA reads TGTGCCATCAGTGAGGATGGACTTCCCAGAGGGGCTTTCTTT. Translated: CAISEDGLPRGAFF.

V gene TRBV4-3 combines with J gene TRBJ2-7; maybe TRBD1 (6 bases). Trimming cost V 4 bases and J 0 bases, with 13 bases left between them. CDR3 length: 15 amino acids. CDR1 is LGHNA, CDR2 YSLEER, per germline. Here the CDR3 DNA reads TGCGCCAGCAGCCCAGACAGGATAAGCTCCTACGAGCAGTACTTC. Protein product: CASSPDRISSYEQYF.

The sample holds a few counts of this clone. The chain uses TRBV4-1 and TRBJ1-5, with a tentative D call TRBD1 (5 bases). Deletions cut 4 bases from V and 1 base from J, with 8 bases between. CDR3 size: 14 residues. Looked up from germline, CDR1 is MGHRA and CDR2 is YSYEKL. In nucleotides, the CDR3 is TGCGCCAGCAGCCCCGCAGGGAGCAATCAGCCCCAGCATTTT. It codes for CASSPAGSNQPQHF.

This sequence joins TRBV5-1 and TRBJ1-2; 7 bases fit TRBD1. The germline gives CDR1 SGHRS, CDR2 YFSETQ. The V and J ends lost 4 bases and 3 bases, in that order; junction bases with no gene match: 12. This CDR3 is 16 amino acids long. DNA of the CDR3: TGCGCCAGCAGCCTAACCCCCGGGGACAGATACTATGGCTACACCTTC. Residues: CASSLTPGDRYYGYTF.

The chain joins TRBV5-1 to TRBJ1-1, with 8 nucleotides matching TRBD1. V trimming: 0 bases; J trimming: 4 bases; junction bases outside the gene matches: 2. Germline CDR1 reads SGHRS; CDR2 reads YFSETQ. The CDR3 is made up of 14 amino acids. The CDR3 spells CASSLDRGATEAFF. The CDR3 nucleotides are TGCGCCAGCAGCTTGGACAGGGGGGCCACTGAAGCTTTCTTT.

The chain joins TRBV10-2 to TRBJ2-5; 15 bases are shared with TRBD2. V was clipped by 5 bases and J by 5 bases; unmatched bases: 6. Germline values: CDR1 WSHSY, CDR2 SAAADI. The CDR3 extends over 16 amino acids. In DNA, the CDR3 is TGCGCCAGCAGTAGAGGACTAGCGGGGGGGTTGGAGACCCAGTACTTC. Its protein product is CASSRGLAGGLETQYF.

CDR3 DNA: TGTGCCAGCAGCGTCCCTCCCCGAGATACGCAGTATTTT. Translation: CASSVPPRDTQYF. J is TRBJ2-3 and V is TRBV5-6; no clear D. This CDR3 region has 13 residues. V lost 4 bases and J 5 bases, leaving 11 bases between the germline ends. The germline V gene has CDR1 SGHDT and CDR2 YYEEEE.

This clone was seen just once. The V and J genes are TRBV19 and TRBJ2-7; D could derive from TRBD1 or TRBD2 (5 bases each). V was clipped by 3 bases and J by 5 bases, with 14 bases between them. The germline V gene has CDR1 LNHDA and CDR2 SQIVND (reference sequence). This CDR3 contains 14 residues. The chain's CDR3 is CASSINEGRNEQYF. CDR3 bases: TGTGCCAGTAGTATCAATGAGGGGCGGAACGAGCAGTACTTC.

The chain combines TRBV28 with TRBJ1-1, with a weak D call TRBD1 (6 bases). The CDR3 covers 13 residues. The V end lost 4 bases, the J end lost 6 bases, and 12 bases lay between the germline ends. The V gene's germline CDR1 is MDHEN and CDR2 SYDVKM. The CDR3: CASSWEGGAEAFF. CDR3 nucleotide sequence: TGTGCCAGCAGTTGGGAGGGGGGCGCTGAAGCTTTCTTT.

The gene calls are TRBV5-1 and TRBJ2-2, with TRBD1 identical over 9 bases. The V gene end was trimmed by 4 bases and the J gene end by 5 bases; junction bases not matched to a gene: 12. CDR1 is SGHRS and CDR2 is YFSETQ in the germline V gene. The length of the CDR3 is 17 residues. The CDR3 DNA follows: TGCGCCAGCAGCCCAGCTCTAGGGACAGGGCCAACCGGGGAGCTGTTTTTT. Residues: CASSPALGTGPTGELFF.

Concerning this clone: Other DNA sequences of this sample code for an identical CDR3. The V and J genes are TRBV19 and TRBJ1-5; 9 nucleotides align to TRBD1. V shed 3 bases and J 1 base; nucleotides not matched to a gene: 1. Germline assignment: CDR1 LNHDA and CDR2 SQIVND (reference sequence). This CDR3 is built from 15 residues. The DNA for the CDR3 is TGTGCCAGTAGTATTGGACAGGGGAGCAATCAGCCCCAGCATTTT. Residues: CASSIGQGSNQPQHF.

This clone appeared a few times. The chain combines TRBV3-1 (or the pseudogene TRBV3-2) with TRBJ2-1, with D tentatively TRBD1 or TRBD2 (6 bases each). The V gene lost 4 bases and the J gene lost 7 bases, with 14 bases spanning the gap. Germline loops: CDR1 LGHDT, CDR2 YNNKEL (reference sequence). The CDR3 contains 14 residues. The CDR3 is CASSLRGGGNEQFF. In DNA form, the CDR3 reads TGTGCCAGCAGCCTACGAGGAGGGGGGAATGAGCAGTTCTTC.

The chain is built from TRBV25-1 and TRBJ1-1; 10 bases agree with TRBD1. The V gene end was trimmed by 6 bases and the J gene end by 5 bases; junction bases not matched to a gene: 12. The length of the CDR3 is 16 residues. CDR1 is MGHDK and CDR2 is SYGVNS in the germline V gene. In nucleotides, the CDR3 is TGTGCCAGCAGCCTTAGAAAGACAGGGGGCCAAACTGAAGCTTTCTTT. Its protein product is CASSLRKTGGQTEAFF.

This chain links TRBV28 with TRBJ2-7; 7 nucleotides match TRBD2. V was pared by 4 bases and J by 1 base, with 4 bases of the junction left unmatched. Looked up from germline, CDR1 is MDHEN and CDR2 is SYDVKM. This CDR3 has 14 residues. The CDR3 coding sequence is TGTGCCAGCAGTTCCCTCGGGGGGTCCTACGAGCAGTACTTC. It translates to CASSSLGGSYEQYF. The full variable domain, its missing parts supplied by reference TRBV28 and TRBJ2-7, is DVKVTQSSRYLVKRTGEKVFLECVQDMDHENMFWYRQDPGLGLRLIYFSYDVKMKEKGDIPEGYSVSREKKERFSLILESASTNQTSMYLCASSSLGGSYEQYFGPGTRLTVT.

The chain carries TRBV7-9 and TRBJ2-2; 9 bases are a match to TRBD1. CDR1 is SEHNR and CDR2 is FQNEAQ in the germline V gene (reference sequence). The CDR3 extends over 16 amino acids. The junction had 7 bases not matched to a gene; V was cut back by 4 bases and J by 4 bases. The CDR3 nucleotides read TGTGCCAGCAGCTCCCGGACAGGGGAGGCCACCGGGGAGCTGTTTTTT. Encoded protein: CASSSRTGEATGELFF.

The J gene is TRBJ2-2, the V gene TRBV5-1; TRBD1 aligns across 10 bases. V was pared by 4 bases and J by 6 bases, with 6 bases of the junction left unmatched. The CDR3 is 15 residues long. Germline V CDR1 and CDR2: SGHRS, YFSETQ. CDR3 DNA: TGCGCCAGCAGCAGACAGGGGGCGGAGGCCGGGGAGCTGTTTTTT. This translates into CASSRQGAEAGELFF.

The chain employs TRBV27 and TRBJ2-5; D is possibly TRBD1 (6 bases). V lost 5 bases to trimming and J lost 4 bases, with 14 bases between them. The CDR3 loop spans 14 amino acids. Germline V lookup: CDR1 MNHEY, CDR2 SMNVEV (reference sequence). The CDR3 bases are TGTGCCAGCAGTCCCGGACAGCTTATAGAGACCCAGTACTTC. Translated: CASSPGQLIETQYF.

The V call is TRBV9, the J call TRBJ1-2; 7 bases are a match to TRBD1. This CDR3 is 15 amino acids long. The V and J ends lost 2 bases and 5 bases, in that order; junction bases with no gene match: 9. CDR1 is SGDLS and CDR2 is YYNGEE in the germline V gene. The CDR3 spells CASSVQATGPYGYTF. CDR3 in DNA: TGTGCCAGCAGCGTCCAAGCGACAGGGCCGTATGGCTACACCTTC.

V gene TRBV29-1 combines with J gene TRBJ1-1, with D hard to call. The germline V gene has CDR1 SQVTM and CDR2 ANQGSEA. V was clipped by 2 bases and J by 11 bases, with 15 bases between them. The CDR3 sequence is 12 residues long. This CDR3 reads CSVELEGGSAFF. CDR3 DNA sequence: TGCAGCGTTGAACTGGAAGGCGGCTCCGCTTTCTTT.

The rearrangement joins TRBV2 to TRBJ2-2, with 8 nucleotides matching TRBD1. This CDR3 spans 15 amino acids. The germline V gene encodes CDR1 SNHLY and CDR2 FYNNEI. V shed 4 bases, J shed 4 bases, and the junction held 5 bases outside the gene matches. The CDR3 sequence is CASSARTGFTGELFF. Here the CDR3 DNA reads TGTGCCAGCAGTGCACGGACAGGGTTCACCGGGGAGCTGTTTTTT.

J is TRBJ2-7 and V is TRBV7-2; unclear D gene. V was cut by 5 bases and J by 4 bases, with 18 bases left in between. CDR3 length: 15 amino acids. Germline values: CDR1 SGHTA, CDR2 FQGNSA. CDR3 bases: TGTGCCAGCAGCCCCCCCTATGGCCGGATTTACGAGCAGTACTTC. Protein sequence: CASSPPYGRIYEQYF.

The chain joins TRBV6-5 to TRBJ2-3; 7 nucleotides line up with TRBD2. Germline V gene lookup returns CDR1 MNHEY and CDR2 SVGAGI. Germline trimming cut 6 bases from V and 0 bases from J; bases unmatched to any gene: 6. The CDR3 has 15 residues. CDR3 nucleotide sequence: TGTGCCAGCAGCCTGGGAGGGACTAGCACAGATACGCAGTATTTT. Its translation: CASSLGGTSTDTQYF.

The chain recombines TRBV6-5 with TRBJ1-1, with 8 positions matching TRBD1. V was pared by 9 bases and J by 1 base, with 10 bases of the junction left unmatched. This CDR3 region has 15 residues. Per germline, CDR1 MNHEY and CDR2 SVGAGI. The CDR3 nucleotides read TGTGCCAGTCAGACAGGGGAGGCGCCGAACACTGAAGCTTTCTTT. The encoded protein is CASQTGEAPNTEAFF.

The chain has TRBV29-1 and TRBJ2-1; weak D call: TRBD2 (5 bases). Per the germline V gene, CDR1 is SQVTM and CDR2 is ANQGSEA. The CDR3 extends over 13 amino acids. The germline V and J ends were trimmed by 3 bases and 9 bases, with 15 bases remaining between them. CDR3 bases: TGCAGCGTTGACGAGACGAGGGTAGGTGAGCAGTTCTTC. Translating gives CSVDETRVGEQFF.

This sequence joins TRBV6-6 and TRBJ2-1; D possibly corresponds to TRBD1 (5 bases). Germline CDR1 is MNHNY and CDR2 is SVGAGI (reference sequence). V was clipped by 6 bases and J by 4 bases, with 13 bases between them. The CDR3 sequence is 14 residues long. The CDR3 sequence: CASSPPRGYNEQFF. As DNA, the CDR3 is TGTGCCAGCAGCCCACCAAGGGGTTACAATGAGCAGTTCTTC.

This chain joins TRBV4-3 and TRBJ1-1; D gene uncertain. With 1 base removed from V and 0 bases from J, the gap between germline ends came to 12 bases. Looked up from germline, CDR1 is LGHNA and CDR2 is YSLEER. This CDR3 comprises 16 residues. The CDR3 region is CASSQASQPLNTEAFF. The CDR3 DNA is TGCGCCAGCAGCCAAGCCTCACAGCCCCTGAACACTGAAGCTTTCTTT.

The chain carries TRBV12-3 or TRBV12-4 and TRBJ2-7; D remains unclear. V was trimmed by 6 bases and J by 4 bases, leaving 10 bases between them. The CDR3 extends over 12 amino acids. In DNA form, the CDR3 reads TGTGCCAGCAGCACAAGAACATACGAGCAGTACTTC. Its translation is CASSTRTYEQYF.

In DNA, the CDR3 is TGCGCCAGCACCTATGCTTGGACAGGGGGGCGTACCGGGGAGCTGTTTTTT. The encoded protein is CASTYAWTGGRTGELFF. This chain uses TRBV10-1 with TRBJ2-2; 10 bases line up with TRBD1. CDR1 WNHNN and CDR2 SYGVQD come from the germline V gene (reference sequence). With 7 bases clipped from V and 5 bases from J, the junction kept 13 bases outside the gene matches. The CDR3 sequence is 17 residues long.

This rearrangement joins TRBV7-9 to TRBJ1-1; D may be TRBD1 (6 bases). Trimming removed 1 base at V and 10 bases at J, with 10 bases between. This CDR3 region has 12 residues. The V gene's germline CDR1 is SEHNR and CDR2 FQNEAQ (reference sequence). The CDR3 reads CASSLVGGAAFF. The DNA for the CDR3 is TGTGCCAGCAGCTTAGTCGGGGGGGCAGCTTTCTTT.